The subject of this entry is one TCR beta chain. This record comes from a study of blood T cell repertoires in COVID-19. Study-wide background: Spain, Italy and the United States supplied samples that represented acute and convalescent COVID-19. Sources were T cells, B-cell-depleted T cells, or PBMCs; the material itself was cDNA or gDNA.

The CDR3 contains 12 residues. In germline, CDR1 is LGHDT, CDR2 YNNKEL (reference sequence). Between the trimmed V and J ends, which lost 1 base and 9 bases, there was a span of 7 bases. In the original analysis: Estimated nucleated cell counts came from reference gene primer amplification. Profiling relied on immunoSEQ multiplex PCR, and the TCRdb table lists in-frame clones only, not all of them. V and J calls and clone size are as listed in that table; D and trimming were resolved from the DNA. Among some 30,000 clones listed, roughly 87% were seen once. This chain connects TRBV3-1 (or the pseudogene TRBV3-2) to TRBJ2-1; D is uncertain. The sequence derives from a man aged 60 to 69 with active COVID-19. The specimen sequenced was peripheral blood. CDR3 sequence: CASSQGRREQFF. CDR3 coding DNA: TGTGCCAGCAGCCAAGGGCGGCGTGAGCAGTTCTTC.